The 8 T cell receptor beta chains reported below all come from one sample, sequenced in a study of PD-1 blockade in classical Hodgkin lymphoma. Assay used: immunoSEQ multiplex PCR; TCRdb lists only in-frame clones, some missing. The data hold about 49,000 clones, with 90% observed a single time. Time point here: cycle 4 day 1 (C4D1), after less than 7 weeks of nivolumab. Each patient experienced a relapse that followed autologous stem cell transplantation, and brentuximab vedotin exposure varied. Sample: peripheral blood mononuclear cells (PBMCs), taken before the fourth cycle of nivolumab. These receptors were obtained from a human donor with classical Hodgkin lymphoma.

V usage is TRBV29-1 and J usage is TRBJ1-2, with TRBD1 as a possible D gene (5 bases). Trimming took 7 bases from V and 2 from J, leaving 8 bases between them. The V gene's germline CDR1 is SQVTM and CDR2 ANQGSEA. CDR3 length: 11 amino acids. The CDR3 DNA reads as TGCAGCGGAGGGGTCAACTATGGCTACACCTTC. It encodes CSGGVNYGYTF.

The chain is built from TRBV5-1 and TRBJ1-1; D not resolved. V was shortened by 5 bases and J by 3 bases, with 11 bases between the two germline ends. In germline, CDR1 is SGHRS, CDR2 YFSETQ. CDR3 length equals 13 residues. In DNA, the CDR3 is TGCGCCAGCAGGCCGCGCTGGGACACTGAAGCTTTCTTT. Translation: CASRPRWDTEAFF.

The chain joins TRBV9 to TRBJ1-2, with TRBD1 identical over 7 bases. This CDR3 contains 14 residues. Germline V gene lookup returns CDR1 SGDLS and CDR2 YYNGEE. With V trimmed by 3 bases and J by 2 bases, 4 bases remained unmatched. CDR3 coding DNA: TGTGCCAGCAGCGGGGACAGTTTAAACTATGGCTACACCTTC. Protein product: CASSGDSLNYGYTF.

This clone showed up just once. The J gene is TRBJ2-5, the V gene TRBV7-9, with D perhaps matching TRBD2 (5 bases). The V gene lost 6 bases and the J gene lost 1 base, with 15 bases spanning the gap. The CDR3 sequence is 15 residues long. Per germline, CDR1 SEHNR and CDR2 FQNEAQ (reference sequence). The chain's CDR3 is CASSFFAGIQETQYF. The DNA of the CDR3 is TGTGCCAGCAGTTTTTTTGCCGGGATCCAAGAGACCCAGTACTTC.

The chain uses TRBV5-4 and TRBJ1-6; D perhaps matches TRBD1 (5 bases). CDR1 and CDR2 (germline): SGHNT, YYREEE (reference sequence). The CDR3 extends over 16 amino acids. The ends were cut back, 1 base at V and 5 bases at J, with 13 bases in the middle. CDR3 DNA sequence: TGTGCCAGCAGCTTGAATAAGGGGACCCATAATTCACCCCTCCACTTT. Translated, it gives CASSLNKGTHNSPLHF.

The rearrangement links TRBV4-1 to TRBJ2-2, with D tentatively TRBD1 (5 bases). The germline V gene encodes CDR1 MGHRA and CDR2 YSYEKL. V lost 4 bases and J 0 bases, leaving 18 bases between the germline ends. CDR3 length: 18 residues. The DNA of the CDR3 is TGCGCCAGCAGCCCGACGCTGTCCGGACAAGCGAACACCGGGGAGCTGTTTTTT. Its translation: CASSPTLSGQANTGELFF.

The chain's CDR3 is CASSGHSGTGVNTQYF. The CDR3 DNA reads as TGTGCCAGCAGTGGTCACTCCGGGACAGGGGTAAATACGCAGTATTTT. The chain recombines TRBV6-1 with TRBJ2-3; 10 positions agree with TRBD1. J lost 7 bases, V lost 4 bases, and 11 bases had no gene match. The CDR3 is 16 residues long. The germline V gene has CDR1 MNHNS and CDR2 SASEGT.

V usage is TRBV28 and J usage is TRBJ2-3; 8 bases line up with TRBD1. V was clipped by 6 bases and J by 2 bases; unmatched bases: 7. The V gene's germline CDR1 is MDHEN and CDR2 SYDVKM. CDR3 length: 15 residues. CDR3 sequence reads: CASSGYRGSTDTQYF. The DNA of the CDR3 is TGTGCCAGCAGCGGGTACAGGGGGTCCACAGATACGCAGTATTTT.